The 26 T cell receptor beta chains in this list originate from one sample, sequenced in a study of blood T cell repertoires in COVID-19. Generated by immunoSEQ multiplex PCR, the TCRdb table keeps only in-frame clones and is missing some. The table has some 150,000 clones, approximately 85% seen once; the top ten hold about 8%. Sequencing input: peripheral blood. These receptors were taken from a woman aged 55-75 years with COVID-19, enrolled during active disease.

The CDR3 DNA sequence: TGCGCCAGCAGCTTTCGGACTAGCGGCTACACAGATACGCAGTATTTT. Protein: CASSFRTSGYTDTQYF. The rearrangement joins TRBV4-1 to TRBJ2-3; 10 nucleotides line up with TRBD2. This CDR3 is 16 amino acids long. Germline assignment: CDR1 MGHRA and CDR2 YSYEKL. V shed 5 bases, J shed 2 bases, and the junction held 7 bases outside the gene matches.

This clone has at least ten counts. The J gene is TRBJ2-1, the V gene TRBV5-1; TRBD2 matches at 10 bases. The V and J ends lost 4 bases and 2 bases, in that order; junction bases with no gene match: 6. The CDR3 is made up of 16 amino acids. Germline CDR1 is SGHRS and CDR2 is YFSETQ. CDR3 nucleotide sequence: TGCGCCAGCAGCAAATCTAGCGGGAGTCCCTACAATGAGCAGTTCTTC. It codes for CASSKSSGSPYNEQFF.

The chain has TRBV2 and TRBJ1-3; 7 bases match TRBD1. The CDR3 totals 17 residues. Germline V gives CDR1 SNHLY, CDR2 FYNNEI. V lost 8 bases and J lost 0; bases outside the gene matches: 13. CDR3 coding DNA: TGTGCCAGCTTTGACGGGACAGAAATTTACTCTGGAAACACCATATATTTT. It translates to CASFDGTEIYSGNTIYF.

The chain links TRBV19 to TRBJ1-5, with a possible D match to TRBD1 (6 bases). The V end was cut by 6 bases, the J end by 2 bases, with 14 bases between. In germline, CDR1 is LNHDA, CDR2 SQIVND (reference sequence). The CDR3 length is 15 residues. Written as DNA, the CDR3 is TGTGCCAGTAGAGGGGGGGGTACAGGCAATCAGCCCCAGCATTTT. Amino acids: CASRGGGTGNQPQHF.

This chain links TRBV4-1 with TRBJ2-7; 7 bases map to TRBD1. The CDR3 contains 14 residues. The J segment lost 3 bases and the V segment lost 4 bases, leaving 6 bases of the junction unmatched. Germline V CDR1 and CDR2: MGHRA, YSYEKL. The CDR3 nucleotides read TGCGCCAGCAGCCCGGGACAGATGAACTACGAGCAGTACTTC. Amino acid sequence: CASSPGQMNYEQYF.

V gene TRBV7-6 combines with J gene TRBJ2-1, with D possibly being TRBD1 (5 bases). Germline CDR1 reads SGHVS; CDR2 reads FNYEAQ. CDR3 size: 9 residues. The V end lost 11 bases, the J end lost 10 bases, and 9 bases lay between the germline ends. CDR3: CAGQREQFF. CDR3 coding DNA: TGTGCCGGACAACGGGAGCAGTTCTTC.

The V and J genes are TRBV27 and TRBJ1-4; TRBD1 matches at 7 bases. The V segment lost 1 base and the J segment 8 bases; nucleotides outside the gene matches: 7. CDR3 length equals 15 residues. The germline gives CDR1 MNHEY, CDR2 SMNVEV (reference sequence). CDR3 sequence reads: CASSLFRDSGEKLFF. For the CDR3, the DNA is TGTGCCAGCAGTTTATTCCGGGACAGTGGCGAAAAACTGTTTTTT.

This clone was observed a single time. The CDR3: CASSHPSGGTSTGELFF. CDR3 sequence (DNA): TGTGCCAGCAGCCACCCTAGCGGGGGGACCTCCACCGGGGAGCTGTTTTTT. The chain links TRBV4-2 to TRBJ2-2; 11 nucleotides line up with TRBD2. CDR3 length equals 17 residues. Germline CDR1 is LGHNA and CDR2 is YNFKEQ. The J segment lost 4 bases and the V segment lost 3 bases, leaving 7 bases of the junction unmatched.

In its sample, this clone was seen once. CDR3 DNA: TGTGCCAGCAGTGTGACACAGAACACTGAAGCTTTCTTT. Amino acid sequence: CASSVTQNTEAFF. V and J are TRBV27 and TRBJ1-1; D call uncertain. V lost 5 bases to trimming and J lost 1 base, with 8 bases between them. This CDR3 region has 13 residues. Germline V lookup: CDR1 MNHEY, CDR2 SMNVEV (reference sequence).

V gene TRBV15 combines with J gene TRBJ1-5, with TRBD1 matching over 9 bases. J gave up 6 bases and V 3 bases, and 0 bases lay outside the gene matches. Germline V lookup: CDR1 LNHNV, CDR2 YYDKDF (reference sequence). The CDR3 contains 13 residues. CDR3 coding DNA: TGTGCCACCAGCAGGGACAGGGGTCAGCCCCAGCATTTT. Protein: CATSRDRGQPQHF.

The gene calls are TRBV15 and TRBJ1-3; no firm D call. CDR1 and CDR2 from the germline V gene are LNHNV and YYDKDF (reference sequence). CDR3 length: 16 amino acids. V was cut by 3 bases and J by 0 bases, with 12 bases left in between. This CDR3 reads CATSREPTSSGNTIYF. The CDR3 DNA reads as TGTGCCACCAGCAGGGAGCCGACGAGCTCTGGAAACACCATATATTTT.

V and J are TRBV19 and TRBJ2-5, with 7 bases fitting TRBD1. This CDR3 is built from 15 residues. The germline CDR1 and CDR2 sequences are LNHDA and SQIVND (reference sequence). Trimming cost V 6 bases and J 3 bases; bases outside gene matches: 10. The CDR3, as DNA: TGTGCCAGTAGGGAATGGGGGACAGAAAAAGAGACCCAGTACTTC. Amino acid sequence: CASREWGTEKETQYF.

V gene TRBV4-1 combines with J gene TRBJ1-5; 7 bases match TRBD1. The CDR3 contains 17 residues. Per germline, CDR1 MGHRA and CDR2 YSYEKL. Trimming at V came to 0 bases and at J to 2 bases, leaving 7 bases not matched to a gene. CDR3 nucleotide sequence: TGCGCCAGCAGCCAAGAGAAGGGGGCCGGGGGCAATCAGCCCCAGCATTTT. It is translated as CASSQEKGAGGNQPQHF.

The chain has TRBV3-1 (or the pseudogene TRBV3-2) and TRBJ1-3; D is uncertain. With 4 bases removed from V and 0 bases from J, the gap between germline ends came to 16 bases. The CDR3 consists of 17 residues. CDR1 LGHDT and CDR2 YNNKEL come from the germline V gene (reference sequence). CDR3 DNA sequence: TGTGCCAGCAGCCCCAAAGCGGCAGATCGCTCTGGAAACACCATATATTTT. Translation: CASSPKAADRSGNTIYF.

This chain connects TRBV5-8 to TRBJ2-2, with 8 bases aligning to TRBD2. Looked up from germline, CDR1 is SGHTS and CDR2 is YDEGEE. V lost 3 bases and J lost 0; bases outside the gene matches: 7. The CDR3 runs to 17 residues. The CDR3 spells CASSSGLAVSNTGELFF. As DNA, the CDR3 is TGTGCCAGCAGCTCAGGACTAGCCGTCTCGAACACCGGGGAGCTGTTTTTT.

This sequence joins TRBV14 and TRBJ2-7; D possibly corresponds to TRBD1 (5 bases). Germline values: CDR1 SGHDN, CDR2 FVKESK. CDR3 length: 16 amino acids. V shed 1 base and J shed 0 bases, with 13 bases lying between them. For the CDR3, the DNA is TGTGCCAGCAGCCAAGGTGACAGTTTGGGCTCCTACGAGCAGTACTTC. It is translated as CASSQGDSLGSYEQYF.

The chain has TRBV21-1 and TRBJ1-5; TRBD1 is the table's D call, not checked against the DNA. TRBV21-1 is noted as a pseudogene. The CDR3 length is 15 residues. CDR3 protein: CASTEQDRGHQPQHF. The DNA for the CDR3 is TGTGCCAGCACCGAACAAGACAGGGGCCATCAGCCCCAGCATTTT.

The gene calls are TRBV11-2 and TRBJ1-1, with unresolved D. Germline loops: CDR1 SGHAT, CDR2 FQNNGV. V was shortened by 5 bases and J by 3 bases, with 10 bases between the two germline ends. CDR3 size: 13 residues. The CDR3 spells CASSGNRDTEAFF. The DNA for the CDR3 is TGTGCCAGCAGCGGCAACCGGGACACTGAAGCTTTCTTT.

In nucleotides, the CDR3 is TGTGCCAGCAGCCTCCAGGCCTCGAACACTGAAGCTTTCTTT. Translating it yields CASSLQASNTEAFF. The V and J genes are TRBV7-9 and TRBJ1-1; D not certain. CDR3 length equals 14 residues. Germline assignment: CDR1 SEHNR and CDR2 FQNEAQ (reference sequence). V was clipped by 5 bases and J by 1 base, with 11 bases between them.

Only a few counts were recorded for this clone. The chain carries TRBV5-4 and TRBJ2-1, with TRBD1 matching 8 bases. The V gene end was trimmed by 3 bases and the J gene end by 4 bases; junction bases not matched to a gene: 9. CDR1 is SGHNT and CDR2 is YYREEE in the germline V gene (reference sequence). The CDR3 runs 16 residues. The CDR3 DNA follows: TGTGCCAGCAGCTACGGTGGGACAGGAAGATACAATGAGCAGTTCTTC. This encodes CASSYGGTGRYNEQFF.

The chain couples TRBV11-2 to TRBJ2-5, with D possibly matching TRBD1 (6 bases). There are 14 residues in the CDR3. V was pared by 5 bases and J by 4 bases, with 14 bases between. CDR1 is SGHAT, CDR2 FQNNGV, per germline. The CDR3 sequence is CASSPVGGGETQYF. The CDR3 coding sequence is TGTGCCAGCAGCCCCGTTGGGGGCGGAGAGACCCAGTACTTC. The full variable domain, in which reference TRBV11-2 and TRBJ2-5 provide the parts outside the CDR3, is EAGVAQSPRYKIIEKRQSVAFWCNPISGHATLYWYQQILGQGPKLLIQFQNNGVVDDSQLPKDRFSAERLKGVDSTLKIQPAKLEDSAVYLCASSPVGGGETQYFGPGTRLLVL.

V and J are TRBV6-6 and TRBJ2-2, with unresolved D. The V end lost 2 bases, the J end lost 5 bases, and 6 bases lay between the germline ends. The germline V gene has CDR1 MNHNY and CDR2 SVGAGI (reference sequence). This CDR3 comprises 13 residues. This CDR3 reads CASSYEETGELFF. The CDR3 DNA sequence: TGTGCCAGCAGTTACGAGGAGACCGGGGAGCTGTTTTTT.

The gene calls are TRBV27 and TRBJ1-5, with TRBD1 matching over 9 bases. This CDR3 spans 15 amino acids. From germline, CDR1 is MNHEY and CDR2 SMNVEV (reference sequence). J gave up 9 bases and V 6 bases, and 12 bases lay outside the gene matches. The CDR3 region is CASRSGQGPRGPQHF. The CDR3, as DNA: TGTGCCAGCAGATCCGGACAGGGGCCACGGGGGCCCCAGCATTTT.

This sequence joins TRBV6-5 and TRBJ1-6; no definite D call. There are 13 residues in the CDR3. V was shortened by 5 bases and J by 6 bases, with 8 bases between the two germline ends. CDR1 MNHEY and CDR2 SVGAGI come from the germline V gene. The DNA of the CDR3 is TGTGCCAGCAGTACAGCTCCTAATTCACCCCTCCACTTT. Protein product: CASSTAPNSPLHF.

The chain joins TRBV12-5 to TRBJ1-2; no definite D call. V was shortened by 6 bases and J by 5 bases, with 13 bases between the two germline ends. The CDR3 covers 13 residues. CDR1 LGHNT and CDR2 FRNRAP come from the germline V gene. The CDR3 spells CASGPYYGYGYTF. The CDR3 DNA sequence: TGTGCTAGTGGGCCATACTACGGTTATGGCTACACCTTC.

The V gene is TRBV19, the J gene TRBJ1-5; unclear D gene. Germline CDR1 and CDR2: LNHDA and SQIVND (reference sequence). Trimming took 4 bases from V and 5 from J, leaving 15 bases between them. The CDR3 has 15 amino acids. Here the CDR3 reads CASSKRAGRDQPQHF. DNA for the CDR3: TGTGCCAGTAGTAAGAGGGCAGGAAGGGATCAGCCCCAGCATTTT. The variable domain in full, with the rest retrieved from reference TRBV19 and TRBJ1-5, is DGGITQSPKYLFRKEGQNVTLSCEQNLNHDAMYWYRQDPGQGLRLIYYSQIVNDFQKGDIAEGYSVSREKKESFPLTVTSAQKNPTAFYLCASSKRAGRDQPQHFGDGTRLSIL.